This T cell receptor (beta chain) was captured in a study of T-cell reconstitution after alpha-beta-depleted transplantation in children. Regarding the study as a whole: At one year after transplant, newly produced T cells mostly accounted for T-cell counts and diversity. Reported findings indicate that, about two months after transplant, alpha-beta T cells came from several hundred expanded clones, which were derived from non-depleted graft cells.

As it was prepared, the TCRbeta library received unique molecular identifiers. TCRdb reprocessed the PCR reads with MiXCR, giving one entry per CDR3 protein. The repertoire consists of a few hundred thousand distinct CDR3 sequences, with 10% to 15% occurring once and the leading ten covering about 2.2%. Details on this clonotype: As yet, its antigen is unknown.

The sequence was obtained from a male patient younger than 18 who had a stem cell transplant for acute myeloid leukemia, so the T cells may come from the graft donor. Sequencing used PBMCs, mostly from graft donor cells, obtained 360 days after TCRalphabeta/CD19-depleted stem cell transplant.

The DNA of the CDR3 is TGCAGCCTTCAAGCGGGGAGCTCCTACGAGCAGTACTTC. Protein product: CSLQAGSSYEQYF. V gene TRBV20-1 combines with J gene TRBJ2-7, with TRBD2 matching over 7 bases. Germline-derived CDR1 and CDR2 are DFQATT and SNEGSKA (reference sequence). This CDR3 spans 13 amino acids.